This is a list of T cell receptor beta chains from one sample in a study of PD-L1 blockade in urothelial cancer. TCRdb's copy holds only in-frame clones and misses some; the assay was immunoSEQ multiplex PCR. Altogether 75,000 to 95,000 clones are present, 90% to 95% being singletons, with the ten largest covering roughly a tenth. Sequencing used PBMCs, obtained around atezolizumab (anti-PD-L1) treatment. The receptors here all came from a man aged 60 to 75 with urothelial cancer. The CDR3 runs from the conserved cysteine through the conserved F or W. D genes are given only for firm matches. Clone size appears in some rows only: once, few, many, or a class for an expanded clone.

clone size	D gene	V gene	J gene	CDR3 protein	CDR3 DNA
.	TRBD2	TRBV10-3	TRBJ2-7	CAISGSGGASYEQYF	TGTGCCATCAGTGGTAGCGGGGGGGCCTCCTACGAGCAGTACTTC
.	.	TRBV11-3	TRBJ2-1	CASSLRQRSNEQFF	TGTGCCAGCAGCTTGAGACAGAGGTCAAATGAGCAGTTCTTC
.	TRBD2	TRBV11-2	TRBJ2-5	CASSLGQTSGIQETQYF	TGTGCCAGCAGCTTAGGGCAGACTAGCGGGATCCAAGAGACCCAGTACTTC
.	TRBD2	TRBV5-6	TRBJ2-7	CASSPGLTSYEQYF	TGTGCCAGCAGCCCGGGACTAACCTCCTACGAGCAGTACTTC
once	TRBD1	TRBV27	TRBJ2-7	CASRDRGNYEQYF	TGTGCCAGCAGGGACAGGGGTAACTACGAGCAGTACTTC
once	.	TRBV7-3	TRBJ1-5	CASSGEQGRDQPQHF	TGTGCCAGCAGCGGAGAGCAGGGTCGGGATCAGCCCCAGCATTTT
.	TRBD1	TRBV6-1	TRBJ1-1	CASSAGTGGASTEAFF	TGTGCCAGCAGTGCCGGGACAGGGGGCGCGAGCACTGAAGCTTTCTTT
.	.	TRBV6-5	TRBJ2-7	CATTGAYEQYF	TGTGCCACCACCGGGGCCTACGAGCAGTACTTC
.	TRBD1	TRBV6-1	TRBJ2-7	CASSVGQGVNEQYF	TGTGCCAGCAGTGTAGGACAGGGGGTCAACGAGCAGTACTTC
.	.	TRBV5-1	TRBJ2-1	CASSPFPGLDEQFF	TGCGCCAGCAGCCCTTTCCCAGGTCTCGATGAGCAGTTCTTC
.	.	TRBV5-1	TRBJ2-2	CASSFSDPGELFF	TGCGCCAGCAGCTTTAGCGACCCCGGGGAGCTGTTTTTT
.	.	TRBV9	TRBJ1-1	CASSLTGWGLSGAFF	TGTGCCAGCAGCTTGACGGGTTGGGGGCTCAGTGGAGCTTTCTTT
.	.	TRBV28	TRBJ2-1	CASRGTGYNEQFF	TGTGCCAGCAGGGGGACTGGCTACAATGAGCAGTTCTTC
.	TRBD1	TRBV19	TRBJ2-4	CASRVTGGKNIQYF	TGTGCCAGTAGGGTGACAGGGGGCAAAAACATTCAGTACTTC
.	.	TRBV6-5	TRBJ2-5	CASSYSGARGGETQYF	TGTGCCAGCAGTTACTCAGGGGCCAGGGGTGGAGAGACCCAGTACTTC
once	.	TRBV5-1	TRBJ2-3	CASSPSGAGPQYF	TGCGCCAGCAGCCCCTCGGGCGCGGGGCCGCAGTATTTT
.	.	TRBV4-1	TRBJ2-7	CASSSRQGAGLAAYEQYF	TGCGCCAGCAGCTCGCGTCAGGGGGCGGGACTAGCCGCCTACGAGCAGTACTTC
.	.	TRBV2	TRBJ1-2	CASRTGVYGYTF	TGTGCCAGCAGGACTGGTGTCTATGGCTACACCTTC
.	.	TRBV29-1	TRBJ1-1	CSILLRGQVENTEAFF	TGCAGCATCCTCCTCAGGGGTCAGGTGGAGAACACTGAAGCTTTCTTT
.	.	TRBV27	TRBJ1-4	CASSFWGAGEKLFF	TGTGCCAGCAGTTTTTGGGGTGCGGGTGAAAAACTGTTTTTT
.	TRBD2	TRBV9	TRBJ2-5	CASSLWEGTQYF	TGTGCCAGCAGCCTCTGGGAGGGAACCCAGTACTTC
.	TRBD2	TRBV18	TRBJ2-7	CASSPSVSSGGSSDLYEQYF	TGTGCCAGCTCACCAAGTGTTTCTAGCGGGGGGTCGAGCGACTTATACGAGCAGTACTTC
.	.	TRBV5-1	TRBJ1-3	CASSLEAGVGNTIYF	TGCGCCAGCAGCTTGGAGGCAGGGGTTGGAAACACCATATATTTT
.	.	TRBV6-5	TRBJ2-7	CASSYVAPRDEQYF	TGTGCCAGCAGTTACGTGGCCCCCCGGGACGAGCAGTACTTC
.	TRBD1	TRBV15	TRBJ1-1	CATSNRDRGYTEAFF	TGTGCCACCAGCAACCGGGACAGGGGGTACACTGAAGCTTTCTTT
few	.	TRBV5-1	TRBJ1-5	CASSLDGDDQPQHF	TGCGCCAGCAGCTTGGATGGAGACGATCAGCCCCAGCATTTT
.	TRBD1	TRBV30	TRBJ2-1	CAWSLGQASSYNEQFF	TGTGCCTGGAGTTTGGGACAGGCGAGCTCCTACAATGAGCAGTTCTTC
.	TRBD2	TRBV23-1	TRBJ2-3	CASSQGLAGGRTDTQYF	TGCGCCAGCAGCCAAGGACTAGCGGGAGGACGAACAGATACGCAGTATTTT
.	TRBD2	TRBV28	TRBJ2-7	CASSLRGSGSVNTYEQYF	TGTGCCAGCAGCCTCCGAGGTAGCGGGAGTGTAAACACCTACGAGCAGTACTTC
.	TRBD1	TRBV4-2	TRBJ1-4	CASSQDGGQGAGKLFF	TGTGCCAGCAGCCAAGATGGGGGACAGGGGGCCGGAAAACTGTTTTTT
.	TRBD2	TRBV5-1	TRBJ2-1	CASSPSGGSYNEQFF	TGCGCCAGCAGCCCTAGCGGGGGATCCTACAATGAGCAGTTCTTC
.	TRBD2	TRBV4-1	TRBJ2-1	CASSLPLAGVMREQFF	TGCGCCAGCAGTCTACCCCTAGCGGGAGTAATGCGTGAGCAGTTCTTC
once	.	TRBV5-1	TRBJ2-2	CASSPGRGTNTGELFF	TGCGCCAGCAGCCCCGGACGGGGGACGAACACCGGGGAGCTGTTTTTT
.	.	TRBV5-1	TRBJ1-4	CASSLSGAGEKLFF	TGCGCCAGCAGCTTATCAGGGGCGGGTGAAAAACTGTTTTTT
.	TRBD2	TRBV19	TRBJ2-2	CASSMSAGANTGELFF	TGTGCCAGTAGTATGTCAGCGGGGGCCAACACCGGGGAGCTGTTTTTT
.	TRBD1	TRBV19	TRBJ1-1	CASMMRGRDTEAFF	TGTGCCAGTATGATGAGGGGGCGGGACACTGAAGCTTTCTTT
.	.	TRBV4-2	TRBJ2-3	CASSPEGTSTDTQYF	TGTGCCAGCAGCCCGGAGGGCACTAGCACAGATACGCAGTATTTT
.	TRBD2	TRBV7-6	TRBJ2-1	CASSSLAGGSNEQFF	TGTGCCAGCAGCTCACTAGCGGGGGGGAGCAATGAGCAGTTCTTC
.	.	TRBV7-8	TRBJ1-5	CASSLYDPGAYSNQPQHF	TGTGCCAGCAGCTTATACGACCCTGGGGCTTATAGCAATCAGCCCCAGCATTTT
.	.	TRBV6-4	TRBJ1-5	CASSGGHQGKKNNQPQHF	TGTGCCAGCAGTGGGGGACATCAGGGTAAGAAGAACAATCAGCCCCAGCATTTT
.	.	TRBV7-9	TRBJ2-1	CASSLGGTAYNEQFF	TGTGCCAGCAGCTTAGGGGGGACTGCATACAATGAGCAGTTCTTC
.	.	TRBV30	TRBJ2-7	CAWSRQGMTYEQYF	TGTGCCTGGAGTAGGCAGGGAATGACCTACGAGCAGTACTTC
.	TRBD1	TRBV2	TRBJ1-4	CASSNRGRVNEKLFF	TGTGCCAGCAGCAACAGGGGAAGGGTGAATGAAAAACTGTTTTTT